The 8 T cell receptor beta chains below were found in one sample sequenced in a study of response to subunit inactivated influenza vaccine. TCRdb independently ran MiXCR on the RT-PCR reads; one entry per CDR3 protein. The sample yields about 530,000 distinct CDR3 sequences, about 11% seen once. This specimen was PBMCs from blood, taken on the day of vaccination. All receptors come from a man aged 50 to 60 who received an inactivated influenza vaccine.

The V and J genes are TRBV28 and TRBJ2-3, with D hard to call. Deletions cut 3 bases from V and 2 bases from J, with 9 bases between. CDR3 length: 14 residues. Germline V gives CDR1 MDHEN, CDR2 SYDVKM. CDR3 region: CASSFLWDTDTQYF. CDR3 nucleotides: TGTGCCAGCAGTTTTCTCTGGGACACAGATACGCAGTATTTT.

This clonotype was seen many times. The chain links TRBV7-8 to TRBJ2-2; 8 bases agree with TRBD1. Trimming cost V 4 bases and J 6 bases; bases outside gene matches: 4. Germline V CDR1 and CDR2: SGHVS, FQNEAQ. The CDR3 extends over 14 amino acids. The CDR3 is CASSSRTGSGELFF. In nucleotides, the CDR3 is TGTGCCAGCAGCTCCAGGACAGGGTCCGGGGAGCTGTTTTTT.

V gene TRBV18 combines with J gene TRBJ2-2; 10 bases line up with TRBD2. The CDR3 is made up of 18 amino acids. Looked up from germline, CDR1 is KGHSH and CDR2 is LQKENI. With 1 base clipped from V and 2 bases from J, the junction kept 7 bases outside the gene matches. CDR3 bases: TGTGCCAGCTCACCACGGCTAGCGGGAGTTCATAACACCGGGGAGCTGTTTTTT. Its translation: CASSPRLAGVHNTGELFF.

This clonotype was seen at least ten times. V and J are TRBV12-3 or TRBV12-4 and TRBJ1-5; D is uncertain. The CDR3 is 17 amino acids. Trimming took off 5 bases at V and 0 bases at J, with 17 bases between the two ends. The chain's CDR3 is CASSPLRWSDSNQPQHF. In nucleotides, the CDR3 is TGTGCCAGCAGTCCCCTGAGGTGGAGTGATAGCAATCAGCCCCAGCATTTT.

This clonotype turned up a few times. J is TRBJ2-5 and V is TRBV20-1; D is uncertain. This CDR3 region has 17 residues. In germline, CDR1 is DFQATT, CDR2 SNEGSKA (reference sequence). Trimming took 2 bases from V and 0 from J, leaving 19 bases between them. CDR3 sequence reads: CSARFPASTPYQETQYF. CDR3 nucleotide sequence: TGCAGTGCTAGATTTCCCGCCTCCACTCCGTACCAAGAGACCCAGTACTTC.

This clonotype was found many times. V usage is TRBV4-1 and J usage is TRBJ2-7; 7 nucleotides match TRBD1. The V and J ends lost 3 bases and 2 bases, in that order; junction bases with no gene match: 7. This CDR3 is built from 15 residues. Germline values: CDR1 MGHRA, CDR2 YSYEKL. The CDR3, as DNA: TGCGCCAGCAGCCATATACGGACAGGAGCCTACGAGCAGTACTTC. Its protein product is CASSHIRTGAYEQYF.

This chain joins TRBV24-1 and TRBJ2-1; D might be TRBD1 (6 bases). Trimming shortened V by 7 bases and J by 5 bases, and 14 bases separated the two germline ends. This CDR3 comprises 14 residues. CDR1 KGHDR and CDR2 SFDVKD come from the germline V gene. DNA of the CDR3: TGTGCCACCAGAGATGGCTACAGGGACAATGAGCAGTTCTTC. This gives the protein CATRDGYRDNEQFF.

This clonotype showed up just a few times. This chain joins TRBV29-1 and TRBJ2-2, with 9 bases that match TRBD2. The CDR3 contains 15 residues. J gave up 3 bases and V 6 bases, and 8 bases lay outside the gene matches. In germline, CDR1 is SQVTM, CDR2 ANQGSEA. The CDR3 loop reads CSVGAGTSHTGELFF. CDR3 sequence (DNA): TGCAGCGTGGGGGCCGGGACTAGCCACACCGGGGAGCTGTTTTTT.